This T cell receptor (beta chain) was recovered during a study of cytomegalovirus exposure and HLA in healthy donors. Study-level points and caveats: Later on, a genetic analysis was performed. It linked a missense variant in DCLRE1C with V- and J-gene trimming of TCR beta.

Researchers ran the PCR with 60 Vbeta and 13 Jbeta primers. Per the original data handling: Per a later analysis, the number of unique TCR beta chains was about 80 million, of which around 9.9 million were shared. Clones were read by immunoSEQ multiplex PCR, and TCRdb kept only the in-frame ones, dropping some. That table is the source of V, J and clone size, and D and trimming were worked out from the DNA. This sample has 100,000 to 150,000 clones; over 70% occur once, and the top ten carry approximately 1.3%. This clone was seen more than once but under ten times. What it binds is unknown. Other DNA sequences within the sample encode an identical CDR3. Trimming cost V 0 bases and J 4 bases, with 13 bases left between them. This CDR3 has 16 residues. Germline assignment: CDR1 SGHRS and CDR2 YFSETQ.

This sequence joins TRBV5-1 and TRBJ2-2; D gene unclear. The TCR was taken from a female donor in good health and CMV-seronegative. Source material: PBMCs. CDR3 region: CASSLAGVVGTGELFF. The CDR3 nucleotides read TGCGCCAGCAGCTTGGCGGGTGTGGTGGGCACCGGGGAGCTGTTTTTT.